These T cell receptor beta chains were read from a single sample in a study of shared clonotypes between healthy human individuals. Sequencing was performed with immunoSEQ multiplex PCR; in TCRdb, only in-frame clones are kept and a portion is missing. The sample shows over 750,000 clones, about 96% of them seen only once. Sequencing was done on a sample of naive CD8+ T cells sorted from blood. These receptor sequences come from a man younger than 45 in good health. Both conserved end residues are part of each CDR3. D genes are given only for firm matches. Clone size appears in some rows only: once, few, many, or a class for an expanded clone.

TRBJ2-7	-	-	TRBV5-1	CASRKLPGHDEQYF	TGCGCCAGCAGGAAGCTCCCCGGTCACGACGAGCAGTACTTC
TRBJ1-4	-	-	TRBV7-9	CASSRPGETNEKLFF	TGTGCCAGCAGCCGCCCGGGTGAAACTAATGAAAAACTGTTTTTT
TRBJ2-7	-	TRBD2	TRBV29-1	CSVVGLAGAGEQYF	TGCAGCGTCGTCGGACTAGCGGGAGCGGGTGAGCAGTACTTC
TRBJ2-7	-	-	TRBV28	CASSSLLGAPGNEQYF	TGTGCCAGCAGTTCCCTCTTGGGGGCCCCTGGGAACGAGCAGTACTTC
TRBJ2-7	-	-	TRBV5-1	CASSAGVPYEQYF	TGCGCCAGCAGCGCAGGGGTCCCCTACGAGCAGTACTTC
TRBJ2-1	-	TRBD2	TRBV27	CATTRRSGRDEQFF	TGTGCCACCACGAGGCGCAGCGGGAGGGATGAGCAGTTCTTC
TRBJ2-3	-	TRBD2	TRBV7-9	CASSLYLGLAGDDTQYF	TGTGCCAGCAGCTTATACCTGGGACTAGCGGGAGATGATACGCAGTATTTT
TRBJ2-1	once	TRBD2	TRBV29-1	CSVELAGEGDEQFF	TGCAGCGTTGAACTAGCGGGAGAGGGTGATGAGCAGTTCTTC
TRBJ2-1	-	TRBD2	TRBV7-9	CASSPGTSGNEQFF	TGTGCCAGCAGCCCCGGGACTAGCGGTAATGAGCAGTTCTTC
TRBJ1-5	-	-	TRBV19	CASSIVGYSNQPQHF	TGTGCCAGTAGTATAGTCGGCTATAGCAATCAGCCCCAGCATTTT